This T cell receptor beta chain was identified in a study of T cell clones after liver transplantation. Libraries were prepared by immunoSEQ multiplex PCR; TCRdb keeps only in-frame clonotypes and omits some of them. The sample contains approximately 51,000 clones, about 67% of which appear only once. The V end lost 8 bases, the J end lost 0 bases, and 14 bases lay between the germline ends. The CDR3 is 16 amino acids. The germline gives CDR1 SNHLY, CDR2 FYNNEI. This specimen was CD4+ T cells from blood, taken 54 months after liver transplant. The chain is built from TRBV2 and TRBJ1-6; D remains unclear. This clonotype was sampled from a human patient who received a liver transplant. T cells may partly derive from the graft donor. The CDR3 loop is CASGPRFGSYNSPLHF. In nucleotides, the CDR3 is TGTGCCAGCGGACCGCGTTTTGGCTCCTATAATTCACCCCTCCACTTT. The full variable domain, its missing parts supplied by reference TRBV2 and TRBJ1-6, is EPEVTQTPSHQVTQMGQEVILRCVPISNHLYFYWYRQILGQKVEFLVSFYNNEISEKSEIFDDQFSVERPDGSNFTLKIRSTKLEDSAMYFCASGPRFGSYNSPLHFGNGTRLTVT.